This entry describes one TCR beta chain. What it recognizes is unknown. The CDR3 covers 13 residues. Germline V lookup: CDR1 SGHNT, CDR2 YYREEE (reference sequence). Trimming removed 4 bases at V and 4 bases at J, with 11 bases between. The data belong to a study of human T cells and chemical hapten exposure. Study information: While the approximately 24-week study was under way, patients received diphenylcyclopropenone on the scalp every week. Read at 6 days, the patch tests placed 0.01% DPC on the upper back. Overall study findings and caveats: Among expanded TCRs, significantly more large CDR3 similarity clusters formed than among controls.

Described time point: pre-sensitization, week 0. Treatment denoted: therapeutic diphenylcyclopropenone sensitization with weekly scalp DPC. Whole blood, unfractionated, served as the material for total RNA extraction. TCRdb reprocessed the RACE reads via MiXCR and lists one record per CDR3 protein. The repertoire holds almost 35,000 distinct CDR3 sequences, about a tenth seen once, with 25% to 35% in the top ten. The starting material was whole blood, obtained in connection with sensitization to the hapten diphenylcyclopropenone (DPC). This receptor was obtained from a man aged 45-65 years with alopecia areata. Some clones in this sample may be carry-over from other donors' samples. This chain links TRBV5-4 with TRBJ2-5; D is unresolved. This chain's CDR3 is CASSGNRGETQYF. The CDR3 bases are TGTGCCAGCAGCGGGAATCGAGGAGAGACCCAGTACTTC.